The rows below give T cell receptor beta chains drawn from one sample of a study of human T cells and chemical hapten exposure. One entry per CDR3 protein results from TCRdb running MiXCR on the RACE reads. The profile shows approximately 87,000 distinct CDR3 sequences, around 10% of them singletons. Specimen: whole blood, collected in connection with sensitization to the hapten diphenylcyclopropenone (DPC). These receptors all stem from a woman between 40 and 50 years old with alopecia areata. Some clones in this sample may be carry-over from other donors' samples. Each CDR3 is given with its conserved first and last residue. The D gene is left open where the match is weak. Clone size, where shown, is once, few, many, or a class for clones that have expanded.

>many|TRBV6-2/TRBV6-3|TRBJ2-7|NA
CASSYRTSSYEQYF
TGTGCCAGCAGTTACCGCACGAGCTCCTACGAGCAGTACTTC
>NA|TRBV20-1|TRBJ2-3|TRBD2
CSATSSGGPPDTQYF
TGCAGTGCTACCTCTAGCGGGGGGCCACCAGATACGCAGTATTTT
>NA|TRBV20-1|TRBJ1-5|TRBD1
CSAALGQGGDVGPQHF
TGCAGTGCCGCTCTGGGACAGGGTGGGGACGTTGGTCCCCAGCATTTT
>many|TRBV3-1|TRBJ1-3|NA
CASSQAGHLGNTIYF
TGTGCCAGCAGCCAGGCGGGGCACCTCGGAAACACCATATATTTT
>many|TRBV4-3|TRBJ2-7|TRBD1
CASSQGSGGPSYEQYF
TGCGCCAGCAGCCAAGGATCAGGGGGCCCCTCCTACGAGCAGTACTTC
>few|TRBV29-1|TRBJ1-4|NA
CSVGREPNEKLFF
TGCAGCGTTGGGCGGGAACCTAATGAAAAACTGTTTTTT
>NA|TRBV27|TRBJ1-1|TRBD1
CASSLDRGRVEAFF
TGTGCCAGCAGTTTAGACAGGGGACGGGTTGAAGCTTTCTTT
>NA|TRBV5-4|TRBJ1-2|TRBD1
CASSFPPGGRFYTF
TGTGCCAGCAGCTTCCCCCCAGGGGGCAGATTCTACACCTTC
>few|TRBV5-1|TRBJ2-5|TRBD1
CASRDRGNQETQYF
TGCGCCAGTCGAGACAGGGGAAACCAAGAGACCCAGTACTTC
>NA|TRBV7-2|TRBJ2-7|TRBD2
CASSPEAGEREQYF
TGTGCCAGCAGCCCTGAAGCGGGGGAACGAGAGCAGTACTTC
>many|TRBV29-1|TRBJ1-2|TRBD1
CSVATRQGGSGYTF
TGCAGCGTGGCAACCAGACAGGGGGGTAGCGGCTACACCTTC
>few|TRBV25-1|TRBJ2-2|NA
CASSDTGHNTGELFF
TGTGCCAGCAGTGACACGGGACACAACACCGGGGAGCTGTTTTTT
>NA|TRBV4-3|TRBJ2-3|TRBD1
CASSQGDRGDTDTQYF
TGCGCCAGCAGCCAGGGGGACAGAGGGGACACAGATACGCAGTATTTT
>many|TRBV6-7|TRBJ1-1|NA
CASPPNAGVNTEAFF
TGTGCCAGCCCCCCTAACGCGGGGGTGAACACTGAAGCTTTCTTT
>NA|TRBV6-2/TRBV6-3|TRBJ2-1|NA
CASSYSEEQFF
TGTGCCAGCAGTTACTCAGAAGAGCAGTTCTTC
>NA|TRBV12-3/TRBV12-4|TRBJ2-7|TRBD1
CASSPETGVALEQYF
TGTGCCAGCAGTCCGGAGACAGGGGTGGCTCTCGAGCAGTACTTC
>few|TRBV12-3/TRBV12-4|TRBJ2-1|NA
CASSSPGEYNEQFF
TGTGCCAGCAGTTCACCGGGAGAGTACAATGAGCAGTTCTTC
>NA|TRBV10-3|TRBJ2-7|NA
CAIMGSYEQYF
TGTGCCATTATGGGGAGCTACGAGCAGTACTTC
>NA|TRBV9|TRBJ2-7|TRBD2
CASSPWSLAGGSRDEQYF
TGTGCCAGCAGCCCCTGGAGCCTAGCGGGAGGGTCGAGGGACGAGCAGTACTTC
>many|TRBV5-6|TRBJ2-5|TRBD2
CASSLGRRGGLETQYF
TGTGCCAGCAGCTTGGGGCGCCGGGGGGGCCTAGAGACCCAGTACTTC
>few|TRBV9|TRBJ2-2|NA
CASSPVRVSTGELFF
TGTGCCAGCAGCCCCGTCAGGGTGAGCACCGGGGAGCTGTTTTTT
>NA|TRBV2|TRBJ1-6|NA
CASSDGGASPLHF
TGTGCCAGCAGTGACGGGGGGGCTTCACCCCTCCACTTT